Each of the 18 T cell receptor beta chains below was sequenced from the same sample in a study of cytomegalovirus exposure and HLA in healthy donors. PCR primers comprised 60 Vbeta and 13 Jbeta primers. Sequencing was performed with immunoSEQ multiplex PCR; in TCRdb, only in-frame clones are kept and a portion is missing. Of about 98,000 clones listed, roughly 82% are singletons. Specimen: PBMCs. These receptor sequences come from a human donor in good health.

This clone appeared once. CDR3 loop: CASREGGAHQPQHF. CDR3 DNA: TGTGCCTCCCGAGAGGGGGGGGCCCATCAGCCCCAGCATTTT. This chain links TRBV6-6 with TRBJ1-5; D may be TRBD1 (6 bases). Germline-derived CDR1 and CDR2 are MNHNY and SVGAGI (reference sequence). Between the trimmed V and J ends, which lost 11 bases and 5 bases, there was a span of 19 bases. The CDR3 runs 14 residues.

This CDR3 is CASRNPDRAAEAFF. As DNA, the CDR3 is TGTGCCAGCAGAAACCCGGACAGGGCAGCTGAAGCTTTCTTT. The V and J genes are TRBV6-5 and TRBJ1-1, with 8 bases identical to TRBD1. V lost 6 bases to trimming and J lost 6 bases; unmatched junction nucleotides: 9. CDR3 length equals 14 residues. Germline V lookup: CDR1 MNHEY, CDR2 SVGAGI.

The V and J genes are TRBV27 and TRBJ2-1; 11 positions agree with TRBD2. J was trimmed by 0 bases and V by 3 bases; bases with no gene match: 10. Germline values: CDR1 MNHEY, CDR2 SMNVEV (reference sequence). This CDR3 comprises 19 residues. The CDR3 nucleotides read TGTGCCAGCAGTTTTTCACTAGCGGGGGTTTGGAGCTCCTACAATGAGCAGTTCTTC. Translating gives CASSFSLAGVWSSYNEQFF.

This clone has only a few counts. The chain combines TRBV2 with TRBJ1-5; D gene ambiguous. The CDR3 has 12 residues. Trimming took off 4 bases at V and 9 bases at J, with 10 bases between the two ends. Germline loops: CDR1 SNHLY, CDR2 FYNNEI. The CDR3 region has the DNA TGTGCCAGCAGTGCTCTCTACGCGCCCCAGCATTTT. Translating gives CASSALYAPQHF.

This clone came up a few times. The chain has TRBV19 and TRBJ1-2; D is possibly TRBD1 (5 bases). The CDR3 consists of 15 residues. Looked up from germline, CDR1 is LNHDA and CDR2 is SQIVND (reference sequence). V lost 6 bases to trimming and J lost 0 bases, with 14 bases between them. The CDR3 spells CASSVQVKANYGYTF. DNA for the CDR3: TGTGCCAGTAGCGTACAGGTGAAAGCTAACTATGGCTACACCTTC. Drawing the rest from reference TRBV19 and TRBJ1-2, the complete variable domain is DGGITQSPKYLFRKEGQNVTLSCEQNLNHDAMYWYRQDPGQGLRLIYYSQIVNDFQKGDIAEGYSVSREKKESFPLTVTSAQKNPTAFYLCASSVQVKANYGYTFGSGTRLTVV.

This clone has only one observation. The chain carries TRBV10-2 and TRBJ2-1; 9 positions agree with TRBD2. Per the germline V gene, CDR1 is WSHSY and CDR2 is SAAADI. J lost 5 bases, V lost 2 bases, and 7 bases had no gene match. The CDR3 is 16 amino acids. The CDR3 reads CASSEIASGVDNEQFF. The CDR3 coding sequence is TGCGCCAGCAGTGAGATTGCTAGCGGGGTAGACAATGAGCAGTTCTTC.

This clone was counted only a few times. The genes are TRBV15 and TRBJ1-5; D unclear. The germline gives CDR1 LNHNV, CDR2 YYDKDF (reference sequence). V was cut by 0 bases and J by 3 bases, with 9 bases left in between. The CDR3 spans 15 residues. CDR3 DNA: TGTGCCACCAGCAGAGATGTACAGTTCAATCAGCCCCAGCATTTT. Amino acids: CATSRDVQFNQPQHF.

The chain combines TRBV12-5 with TRBJ2-1; the match to TRBD1 covers 9 bases. Germline V CDR1 and CDR2: LGHNT, FRNRAP. The CDR3 totals 20 residues. V shed 0 bases and J 2 bases; nucleotides not matched to a gene: 14. For the CDR3, the DNA is TGTGCTAGTGGTTTGGTAATTCCATCCCGGACAGGGGCGCCCTACAATGAGCAGTTCTTC. Amino acids: CASGLVIPSRTGAPYNEQFF.

The rearrangement links TRBV27 to TRBJ2-5, with D tentatively TRBD2 (6 bases). CDR1 and CDR2 (germline): MNHEY, SMNVEV (reference sequence). The CDR3 covers 15 residues. V was cut by 2 bases and J by 4 bases, with 14 bases left in between. The CDR3 region is CASSLTTYGGETQYF. In DNA form, the CDR3 reads TGTGCCAGCAGTTTAACCACATACGGGGGAGAGACCCAGTACTTC.

The rearrangement links TRBV2 to TRBJ2-1, with TRBD1 matching over 7 bases. The CDR3 runs to 13 residues. With 5 bases clipped from V and 9 bases from J, the junction kept 7 bases outside the gene matches. CDR1 and CDR2 (germline): SNHLY, FYNNEI. The CDR3 DNA reads TGTGCCAGCAGTTCAAGGGGGCTGGGTGAGCAGTTCTTC. It is translated as CASSSRGLGEQFF.

V and J are TRBV18 and TRBJ1-3; the D gene is possibly TRBD1 (5 bases). The CDR3 sequence is 13 residues long. Looked up from germline, CDR1 is KGHSH and CDR2 is LQKENI. V shed 6 bases and J shed 4 bases, with 10 bases lying between them. The CDR3 loop is CASSVTEGNTIYF. DNA for the CDR3: TGTGCCAGCTCGGTGACAGAGGGAAACACCATATATTTT.

This clone was seen a few times. The rearrangement links TRBV5-6 to TRBJ1-2; D may be TRBD1 (5 bases). The germline V gene has CDR1 SGHDT and CDR2 YYEEEE. Trimming removed 2 bases from V and 2 bases from J, with 10 bases in between. CDR3 length: 14 residues. CDR3 protein: CASSLRRQNYGYTF. CDR3 coding DNA: TGTGCCAGCAGCTTACGAAGACAGAACTATGGCTACACCTTC.

The chain joins TRBV19 to TRBJ2-3, with 11 bases fitting TRBD1. Germline trimming cut 4 bases from V and 5 bases from J; bases unmatched to any gene: 2. The CDR3 has 14 residues. Germline CDR1 LNHDA, CDR2 SQIVND (reference sequence). The CDR3 region has the DNA TGTGCCAGTAGTAGGACAGGGGGCGGAGATACGCAGTATTTT. Translated, it gives CASSRTGGGDTQYF. Supplemented by reference TRBV19 and TRBJ2-3, the full variable domain reads DGGITQSPKYLFRKEGQNVTLSCEQNLNHDAMYWYRQDPGQGLRLIYYSQIVNDFQKGDIAEGYSVSREKKESFPLTVTSAQKNPTAFYLCASSRTGGGDTQYFGPGTRLTVL.

The chain combines TRBV6-1 with TRBJ2-1; 11 nucleotides align to TRBD2. The J segment lost 7 bases and the V segment lost 4 bases, leaving 6 bases of the junction unmatched. The length of the CDR3 is 15 residues. Germline lookup yields CDR1 MNHNS and CDR2 SASEGT. The CDR3 reads CASSVLAGDRNEQFF. DNA for the CDR3: TGTGCCAGCAGTGTACTAGCGGGAGATCGAAATGAGCAGTTCTTC.

The rearrangement joins TRBV2 to TRBJ2-6; D gene ambiguous. CDR1 is SNHLY and CDR2 is FYNNEI in the germline V gene. The V end was cut by 4 bases, the J end by 5 bases, with 12 bases between. The CDR3 is 15 amino acids. The CDR3 DNA follows: TGTGCCAGCAGTGTGCGAGGTGGTTGGGCCAACGTCCTGACTTTC. Translating gives CASSVRGGWANVLTF.

This clone came up once. J is TRBJ1-1 and V is TRBV7-8; D is uncertain. V was clipped by 5 bases and J by 5 bases, with 15 bases between them. Germline CDR1 and CDR2: SGHVS and FQNEAQ. The CDR3 is 14 amino acids. The CDR3, as DNA: TGTGCCAGCAGCATGACTGAGGGTGGAACTGAAGCTTTCTTT. It yields the protein CASSMTEGGTEAFF.

The chain combines TRBV5-4 with TRBJ2-3; possibly TRBD2 for D (6 bases). Trimming took 5 bases from V and 1 from J, leaving 11 bases between them. The CDR3 spans 14 residues. CDR1 is SGHNT and CDR2 is YYREEE in the germline V gene (reference sequence). The CDR3 DNA follows: TGTGCCAGCAGTCGGCCTAGCGGCACAGATACGCAGTATTTT. Translated: CASSRPSGTDTQYF.

This clone showed up just a few times. This rearrangement joins TRBV5-1 to TRBJ1-2; D ambiguous. The V gene lost 0 bases and the J gene lost 4 bases, with 7 bases spanning the gap. The CDR3 sequence is 13 residues long. In germline, CDR1 is SGHRS, CDR2 YFSETQ. CDR3 residues: CASSLVSGYGYTF. In DNA form, the CDR3 reads TGCGCCAGCAGCTTGGTGTCAGGCTATGGCTACACCTTC.